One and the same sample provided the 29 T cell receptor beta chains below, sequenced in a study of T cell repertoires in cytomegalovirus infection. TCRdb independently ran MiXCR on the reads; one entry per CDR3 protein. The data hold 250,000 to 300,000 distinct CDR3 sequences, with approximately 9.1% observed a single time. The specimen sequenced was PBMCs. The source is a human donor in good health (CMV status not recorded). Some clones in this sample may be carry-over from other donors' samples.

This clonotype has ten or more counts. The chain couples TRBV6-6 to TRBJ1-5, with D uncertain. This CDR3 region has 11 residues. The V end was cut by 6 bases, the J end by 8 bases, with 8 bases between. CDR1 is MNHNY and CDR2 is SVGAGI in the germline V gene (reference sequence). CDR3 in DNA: TGTGCCAGCAGCCACGGAGAGCCCCAGCATTTT. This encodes CASSHGEPQHF.

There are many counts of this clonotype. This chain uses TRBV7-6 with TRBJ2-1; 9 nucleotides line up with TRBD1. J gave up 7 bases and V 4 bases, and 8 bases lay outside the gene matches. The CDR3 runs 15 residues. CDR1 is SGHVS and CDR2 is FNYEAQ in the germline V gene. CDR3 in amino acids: CASSSGTGKENEQFF. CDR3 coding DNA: TGTGCCAGCAGCTCCGGGACAGGGAAAGAAAATGAGCAGTTCTTC.

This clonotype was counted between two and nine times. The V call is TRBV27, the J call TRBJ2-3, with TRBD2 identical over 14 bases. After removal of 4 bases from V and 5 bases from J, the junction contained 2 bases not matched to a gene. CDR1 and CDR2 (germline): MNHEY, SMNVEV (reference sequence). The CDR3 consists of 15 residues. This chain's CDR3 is CASSSTSGGVDTQYF. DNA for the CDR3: TGTGCCAGCAGTTCGACTAGCGGGGGGGTAGATACGCAGTATTTT.

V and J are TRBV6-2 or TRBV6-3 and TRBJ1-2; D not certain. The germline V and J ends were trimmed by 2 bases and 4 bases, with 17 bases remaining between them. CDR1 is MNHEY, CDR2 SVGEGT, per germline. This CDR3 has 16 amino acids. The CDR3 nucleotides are TGTGCCAGCAGTTACCGAGACCCCTCTTCGGGCTATGGCTACACCTTC. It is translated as CASSYRDPSSGYGYTF.

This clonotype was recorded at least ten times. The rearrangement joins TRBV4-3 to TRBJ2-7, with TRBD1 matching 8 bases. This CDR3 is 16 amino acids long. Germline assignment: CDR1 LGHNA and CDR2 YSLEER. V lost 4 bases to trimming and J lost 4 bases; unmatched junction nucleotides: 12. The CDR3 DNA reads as TGCGCCAGCAGCCCCGGCCCAGGGGGCGCGGGATACGAGCAGTACTTC. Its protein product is CASSPGPGGAGYEQYF.

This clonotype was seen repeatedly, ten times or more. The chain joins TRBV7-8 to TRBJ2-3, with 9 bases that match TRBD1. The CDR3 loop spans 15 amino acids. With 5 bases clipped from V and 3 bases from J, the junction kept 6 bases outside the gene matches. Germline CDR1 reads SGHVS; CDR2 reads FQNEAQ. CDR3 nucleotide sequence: TGTGCCAGCAGCGGAGGACAGGGGAGGACAGATACGCAGTATTTT. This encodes CASSGGQGRTDTQYF.

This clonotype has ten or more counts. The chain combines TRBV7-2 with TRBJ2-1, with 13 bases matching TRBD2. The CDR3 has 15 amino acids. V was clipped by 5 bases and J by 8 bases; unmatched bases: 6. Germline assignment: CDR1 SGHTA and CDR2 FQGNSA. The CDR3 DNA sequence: TGTGCCAGCAGCCAAACTAGCGGGGGGGCTTATGAGCAGTTCTTC. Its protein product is CASSQTSGGAYEQFF.

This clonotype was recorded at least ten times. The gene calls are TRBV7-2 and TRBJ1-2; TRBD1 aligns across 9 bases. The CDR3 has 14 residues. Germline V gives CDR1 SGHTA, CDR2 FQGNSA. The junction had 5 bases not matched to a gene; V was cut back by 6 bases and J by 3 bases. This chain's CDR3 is CASRLQGADYGYTF. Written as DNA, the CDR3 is TGTGCCAGCAGGTTACAGGGGGCAGACTATGGCTACACCTTC.

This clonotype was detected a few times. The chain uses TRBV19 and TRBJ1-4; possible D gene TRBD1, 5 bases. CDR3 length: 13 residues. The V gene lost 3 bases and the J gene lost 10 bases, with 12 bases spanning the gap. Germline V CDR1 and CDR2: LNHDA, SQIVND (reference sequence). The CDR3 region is CASSMGRFGKLFF. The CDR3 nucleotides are TGTGCCAGTAGTATGGGGCGATTTGGAAAACTGTTTTTT.

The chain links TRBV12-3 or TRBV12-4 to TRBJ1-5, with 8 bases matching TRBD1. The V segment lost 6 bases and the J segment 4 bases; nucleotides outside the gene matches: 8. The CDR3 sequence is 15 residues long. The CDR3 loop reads CASRETGVRNQPQHF. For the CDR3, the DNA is TGTGCCAGCAGGGAGACAGGGGTTAGAAATCAGCCCCAGCATTTT.

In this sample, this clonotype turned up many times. The CDR3 region is CASSQRPLRQNTGELFF. CDR3 nucleotide sequence: TGTGCCAGCAGCCAACGGCCCCTACGACAGAACACCGGGGAGCTGTTTTTT. The chain uses TRBV14 and TRBJ2-2; D call uncertain. The CDR3 loop spans 17 amino acids. The V end was cut by 2 bases, the J end by 1 base, with 14 bases between. Per the germline V gene, CDR1 is SGHDN and CDR2 is FVKESK.

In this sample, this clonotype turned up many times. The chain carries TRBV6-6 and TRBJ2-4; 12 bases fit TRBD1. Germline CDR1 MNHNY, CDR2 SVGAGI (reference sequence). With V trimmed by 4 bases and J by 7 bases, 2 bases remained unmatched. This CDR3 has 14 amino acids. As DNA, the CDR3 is TGTGCCAGCAGTTTGGGACAGGGGGCTAACATTCAGTACTTC. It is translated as CASSLGQGANIQYF.

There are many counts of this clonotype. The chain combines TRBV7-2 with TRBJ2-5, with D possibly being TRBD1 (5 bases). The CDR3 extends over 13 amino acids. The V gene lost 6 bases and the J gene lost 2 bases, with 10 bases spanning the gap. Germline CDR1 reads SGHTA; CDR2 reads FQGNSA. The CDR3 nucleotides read TGTGCCAGCAGATTGGGGCCTCAAGAGACCCAGTACTTC. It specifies CASRLGPQETQYF. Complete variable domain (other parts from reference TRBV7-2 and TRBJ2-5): GAGVSQSPSNKVTEKGKDVELRCDPISGHTALYWYRQSLGQGLEFLIYFQGNSAPDKSGLPSDRFSAERTGGSVSTLTIQRTQQEDSAVYLCASRLGPQETQYFGPGTRLLVL.

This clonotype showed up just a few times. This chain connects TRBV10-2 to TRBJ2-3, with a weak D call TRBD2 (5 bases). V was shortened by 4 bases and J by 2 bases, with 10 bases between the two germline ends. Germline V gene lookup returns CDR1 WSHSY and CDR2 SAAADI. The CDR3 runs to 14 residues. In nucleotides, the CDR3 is TGCGCCAGCAGTGGTGAGCGGTCCACAGATACGCAGTATTTT. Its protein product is CASSGERSTDTQYF.

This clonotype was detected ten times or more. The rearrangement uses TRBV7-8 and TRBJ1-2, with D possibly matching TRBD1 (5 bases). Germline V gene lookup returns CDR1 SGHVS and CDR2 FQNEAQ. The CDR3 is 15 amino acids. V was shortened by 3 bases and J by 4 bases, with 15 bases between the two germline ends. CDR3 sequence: CASSFQGEGTYGYTF. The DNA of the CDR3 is TGTGCCAGCAGCTTTCAGGGCGAGGGTACCTATGGCTACACCTTC.

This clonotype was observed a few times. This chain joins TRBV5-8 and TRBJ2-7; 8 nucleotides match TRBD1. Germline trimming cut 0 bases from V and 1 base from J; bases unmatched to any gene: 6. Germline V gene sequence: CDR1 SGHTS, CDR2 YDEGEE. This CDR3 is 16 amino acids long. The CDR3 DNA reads TGTGCCAGCAGCTTGGAAGGGGACAGGTATTCCTACGAGCAGTACTTC. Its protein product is CASSLEGDRYSYEQYF.

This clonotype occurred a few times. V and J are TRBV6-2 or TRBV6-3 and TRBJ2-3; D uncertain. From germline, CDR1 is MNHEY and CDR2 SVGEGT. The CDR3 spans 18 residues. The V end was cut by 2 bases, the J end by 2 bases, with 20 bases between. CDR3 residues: CASSYATQHPSNTDTQYF. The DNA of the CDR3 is TGTGCCAGCAGTTACGCTACCCAACACCCGAGCAACACAGATACGCAGTATTTT.

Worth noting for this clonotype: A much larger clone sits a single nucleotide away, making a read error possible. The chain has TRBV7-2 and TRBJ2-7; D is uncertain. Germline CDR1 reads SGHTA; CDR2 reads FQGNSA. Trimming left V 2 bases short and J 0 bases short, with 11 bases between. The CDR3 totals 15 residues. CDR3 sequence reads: CASSLYPDLSYEQYF. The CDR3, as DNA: TGTGCCAGCAGCTTATATCCCGACCTCTCCTACGAGCAGTACTTC.

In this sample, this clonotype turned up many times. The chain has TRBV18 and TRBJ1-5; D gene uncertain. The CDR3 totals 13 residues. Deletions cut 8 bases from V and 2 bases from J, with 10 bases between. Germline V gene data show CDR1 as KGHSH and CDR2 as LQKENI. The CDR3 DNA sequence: TGTGCCAGCGCTCCAGGTGGCAATCAGCCCCAGCATTTT. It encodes CASAPGGNQPQHF.

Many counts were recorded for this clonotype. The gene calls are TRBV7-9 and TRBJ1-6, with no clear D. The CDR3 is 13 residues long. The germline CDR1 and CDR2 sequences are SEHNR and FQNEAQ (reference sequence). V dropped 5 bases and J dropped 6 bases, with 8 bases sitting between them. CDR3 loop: CASSPDGNSPLHF. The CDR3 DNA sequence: TGTGCCAGCAGCCCGGACGGTAATTCACCCCTCCACTTT. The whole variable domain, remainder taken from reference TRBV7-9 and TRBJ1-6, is DTGVSQNPRHKITKRGQNVTFRCDPISEHNRLYWYRQTLGQGPEFLTYFQNEAQLEKSRLLSDRFSAERPKGSFSTLEIQRTEQGDSAMYLCASSPDGNSPLHFGNGTRLTVT.

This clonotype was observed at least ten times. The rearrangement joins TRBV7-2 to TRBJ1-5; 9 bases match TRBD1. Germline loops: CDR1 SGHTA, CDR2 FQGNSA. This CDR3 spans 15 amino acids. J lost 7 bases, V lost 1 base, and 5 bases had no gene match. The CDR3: CASSLVGTGQQPQHF. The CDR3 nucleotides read TGTGCCAGCAGCTTAGTTGGGACAGGGCAGCAGCCCCAGCATTTT.

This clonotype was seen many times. The CDR3 region is CASSLWVGASGGVSGTDTQYF. The CDR3 nucleotides read TGTGCCAGCAGCTTATGGGTAGGGGCTAGCGGGGGGGTATCTGGAACAGATACGCAGTATTTT. The chain couples TRBV7-8 to TRBJ2-3; 12 bases fit TRBD2. The V gene end was trimmed by 2 bases and the J gene end by 3 bases; junction bases not matched to a gene: 18. The germline CDR1 and CDR2 sequences are SGHVS and FQNEAQ. The CDR3 length is 21 residues.

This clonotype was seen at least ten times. The CDR3 region is CASSRGQGPNQPQHF. In DNA form, the CDR3 reads TGTGCCAGCAGTCGGGGACAGGGCCCAAATCAGCCCCAGCATTTT. This chain links TRBV7-2 with TRBJ1-5; 9 bases are shared with TRBD1. The germline V gene has CDR1 SGHTA and CDR2 FQGNSA. V gave up 6 bases and J gave up 4 bases; unmatched junction bases: 7. CDR3 length: 15 residues.

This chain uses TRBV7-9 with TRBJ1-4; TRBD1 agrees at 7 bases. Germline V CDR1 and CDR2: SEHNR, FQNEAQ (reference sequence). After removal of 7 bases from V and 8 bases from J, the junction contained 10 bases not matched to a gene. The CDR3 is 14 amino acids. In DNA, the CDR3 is TGTGCCAGCATTGGGACAGCGGCCGGGGAAAAACTGTTTTTT. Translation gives CASIGTAAGEKLFF.

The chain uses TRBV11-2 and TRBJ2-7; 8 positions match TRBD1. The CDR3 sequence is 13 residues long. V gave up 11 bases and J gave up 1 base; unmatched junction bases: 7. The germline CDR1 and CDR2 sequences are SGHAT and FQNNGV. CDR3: CAGQGLGSYEQYF. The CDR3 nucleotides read TGTGCCGGACAGGGCTTAGGGTCCTACGAGCAGTACTTC.

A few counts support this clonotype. The CDR3 region is CSVPFSRDEAFF. The CDR3, as DNA: TGCAGCGTGCCGTTTTCCAGGGATGAAGCTTTCTTT. The rearrangement joins TRBV29-1 to TRBJ1-1, with TRBD1 as a possible D gene (5 bases). Trimming cost V 6 bases and J 7 bases, with 15 bases left between them. The germline CDR1 and CDR2 sequences are SQVTM and ANQGSEA. The CDR3 spans 12 residues.

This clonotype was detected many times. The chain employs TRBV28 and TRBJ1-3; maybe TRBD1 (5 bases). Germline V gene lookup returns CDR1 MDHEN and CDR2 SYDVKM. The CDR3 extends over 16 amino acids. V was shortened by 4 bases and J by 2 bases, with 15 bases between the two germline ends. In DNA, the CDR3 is TGTGCCAGCAGTTCCGGGGACGGCGGCACTGGAAACACCATATATTTT. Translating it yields CASSSGDGGTGNTIYF.

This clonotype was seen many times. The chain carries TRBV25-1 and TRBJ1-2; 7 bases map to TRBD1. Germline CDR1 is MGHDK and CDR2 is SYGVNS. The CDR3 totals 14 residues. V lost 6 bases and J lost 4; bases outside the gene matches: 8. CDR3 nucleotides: TGTGCCAGCAGCCCCGAGGGACAGACCTATGGCTACACCTTC. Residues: CASSPEGQTYGYTF.

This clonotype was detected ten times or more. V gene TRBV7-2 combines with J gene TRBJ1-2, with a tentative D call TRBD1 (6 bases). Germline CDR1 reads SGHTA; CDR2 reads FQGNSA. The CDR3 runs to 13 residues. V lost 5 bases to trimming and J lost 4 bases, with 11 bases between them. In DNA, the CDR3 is TGTGCCAGCAGCCTCCGGGGGCCCTATGGCTACACCTTC. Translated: CASSLRGPYGYTF. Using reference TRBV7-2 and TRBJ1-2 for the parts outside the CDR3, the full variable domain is GAGVSQSPSNKVTEKGKDVELRCDPISGHTALYWYRQSLGQGLEFLIYFQGNSAPDKSGLPSDRFSAERTGGSVSTLTIQRTQQEDSAVYLCASSLRGPYGYTFGSGTRLTVV.